This T cell receptor (beta chain) came from a study of blood T cell repertoires in COVID-19. About the study: COVID-19 samples collected from the United States, Italy and Spain covered acute and convalescent phases. Sources were T cells, B-cell-depleted T cells, or PBMCs; the material itself was cDNA or gDNA.

The CDR3 covers 13 residues. The V gene's germline CDR1 is SNHLY and CDR2 FYNNEI. V shed 11 bases, J shed 4 bases, and the junction held 9 bases outside the gene matches. Source study methods: Nucleated cell number was recorded as an estimate derived from reference gene primer amplification. Data came from immunoSEQ multiplex PCR; TCRdb stores just in-frame clones and leaves some out. V, J and clone size are those of that table, while D and trimming were read from the DNA. The profile shows about 99,000 clones, around four fifths of them singletons. J is TRBJ2-5 and V is TRBV2, with 8 bases that match TRBD2. The origin of this receptor is a man in his 60s with acute or convalescent COVID-19. Sequenced sample: peripheral blood. CDR3 region: CARSAGGRETQYF. CDR3 coding DNA: TGTGCCCGGTCCGCGGGAGGACGAGAGACCCAGTACTTC.